The source of this T cell receptor (beta chain) is a study of T cell repertoires in cytomegalovirus infection. Turning to the study itself: It was the public TCR beta signatures that indicated both CMV infection and matching HLA type. Study-wide results and limits: Carriers of CMV plus the relevant HLA were identified by cumulative public TCR beta family frequency. Ex vivo responses were dominated by HLA-C-restricted CMV-specific TCR beta clonotypes.

As for this clonotype: Its antigen is still unknown.

The germline CDR1 and CDR2 sequences are SNHLY and FYNNEI. With 2 bases removed from V and 6 bases from J, the gap between germline ends came to 13 bases. The CDR3 has 14 residues. TCRdb recomputed calls from the reads with MiXCR, one row per CDR3 protein. The table lists roughly 990,000 distinct CDR3 sequences, around 30% of them singletons. This clonotype was sampled from a human donor in good health (CMV status not recorded). Some clones in this sample may be carry-over from other donors' samples. This material consisted of cultured CD8+ T cells from PBMCs, taken from culture after CMV antigen stimulation. This chain joins TRBV2 and TRBJ1-2; a weak D match, TRBD1 (6 bases). CDR3 nucleotides: TGTGCCAGCAGTGAACCGGGGGCGAATGATGGCTACACCTTC. Its protein product is CASSEPGANDGYTF.